This section outlines one T cell receptor (beta chain) sequence together with its context. This sample was taken from a study of blood T cell repertoires in COVID-19. Study-level background: Italy, Spain and the United States were the sources of the convalescent and acute COVID-19 samples. T cells, B-cell-depleted T cells, or PBMCs supplied cDNA or gDNA.

Germline loops: CDR1 SGHRS, CDR2 YFSETQ. V lost 5 bases, J lost 5 bases, and 6 bases stayed unmatched. CDR3 length: 15 residues. The assay was immunoSEQ multiplex PCR, and TCRdb's table has in-frame clones only and misses some. Among roughly 44,000 clones, around 90% were seen once, and the ten largest hold 10% to 15%. The TCR sequence derives from a man older than 75 with acute or convalescent COVID-19. The chain links TRBV5-1 to TRBJ2-3, with 12 bases that match TRBD2. Sequenced: peripheral blood. The CDR3 spells CASSLTSGGVDTQYF. CDR3 in DNA: TGCGCCAGCAGTCTGACTAGCGGGGGCGTAGATACGCAGTATTTT.